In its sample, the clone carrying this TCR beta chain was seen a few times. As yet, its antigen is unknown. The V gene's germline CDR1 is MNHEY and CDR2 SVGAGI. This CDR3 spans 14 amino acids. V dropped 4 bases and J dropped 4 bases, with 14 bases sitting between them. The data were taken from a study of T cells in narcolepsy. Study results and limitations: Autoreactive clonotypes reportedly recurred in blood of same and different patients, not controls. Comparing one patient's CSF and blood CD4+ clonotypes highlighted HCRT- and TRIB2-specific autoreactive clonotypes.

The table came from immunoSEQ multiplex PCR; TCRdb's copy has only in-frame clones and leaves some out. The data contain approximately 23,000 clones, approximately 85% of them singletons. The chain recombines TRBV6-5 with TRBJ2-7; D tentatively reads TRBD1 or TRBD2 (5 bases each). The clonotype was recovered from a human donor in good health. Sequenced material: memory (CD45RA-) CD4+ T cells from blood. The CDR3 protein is CASSSLLGVYEQYF. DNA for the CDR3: TGTGCCAGCAGTTCACTGCTGGGGGTATACGAGCAGTACTTC.